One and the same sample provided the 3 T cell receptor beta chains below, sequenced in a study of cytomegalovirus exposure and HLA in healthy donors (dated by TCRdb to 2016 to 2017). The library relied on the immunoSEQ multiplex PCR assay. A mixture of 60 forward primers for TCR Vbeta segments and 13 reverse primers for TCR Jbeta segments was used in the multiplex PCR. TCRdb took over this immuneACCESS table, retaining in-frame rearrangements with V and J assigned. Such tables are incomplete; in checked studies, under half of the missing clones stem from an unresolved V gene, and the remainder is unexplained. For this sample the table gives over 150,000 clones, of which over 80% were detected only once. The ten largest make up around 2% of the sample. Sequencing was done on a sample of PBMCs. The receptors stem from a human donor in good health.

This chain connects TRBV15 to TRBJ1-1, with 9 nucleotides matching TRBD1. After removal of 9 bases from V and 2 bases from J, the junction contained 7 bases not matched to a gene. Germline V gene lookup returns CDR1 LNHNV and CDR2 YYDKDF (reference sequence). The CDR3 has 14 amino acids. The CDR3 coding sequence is TGTGCCACGACGGGACAGGGCTATAACACTGAAGCTTTCTTT. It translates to CATTGQGYNTEAFF.

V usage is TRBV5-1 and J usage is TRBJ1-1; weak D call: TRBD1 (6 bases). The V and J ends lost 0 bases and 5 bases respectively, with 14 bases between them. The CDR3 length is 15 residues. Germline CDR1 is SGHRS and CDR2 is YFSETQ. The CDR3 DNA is TGCGCCAGCAGCTTGGTGGCGGGGGGCGGAACTGAAGCTTTCTTT. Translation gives CASSLVAGGGTEAFF. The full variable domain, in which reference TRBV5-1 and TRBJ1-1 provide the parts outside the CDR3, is KAGVTQTPRYLIKTRGQQVTLSCSPISGHRSVSWYQQTPGQGLQFLFEYFSETQRNKGNFPGRFSGRQFSNSRSEMNVSTLELGDSALYLCASSLVAGGGTEAFFGQGTRLTVV.

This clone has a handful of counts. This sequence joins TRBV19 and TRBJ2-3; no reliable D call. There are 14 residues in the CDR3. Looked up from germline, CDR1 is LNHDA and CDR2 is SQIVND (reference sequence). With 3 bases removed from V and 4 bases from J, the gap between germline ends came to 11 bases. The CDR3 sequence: CASSIGEPPDTQYF. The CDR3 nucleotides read TGTGCCAGTAGTATCGGAGAGCCGCCAGATACGCAGTATTTT.